This entry lists 9 T cell receptor beta chains sequenced from one sample in a study of Siglec-9 on CD8 T cells in melanoma (dated by TCRdb to the late 2010s). Preparation of the library involved the immunoSEQ multiplex PCR assay. This is the immuneACCESS table as TCRdb keeps it, with only in-frame sequences that have V and J called. A part of the clones is gone; compared with another copy, unresolved V genes explain less than half, and the rest is unexplained. The sample table records 29,000 or so clones; more than 80% of these occur just once. The top ten hold roughly 6.3% of the sample. Sequencing input: Siglec-9- CD8+ T cells sorted from blood. In light of the paper, this sample's cell subset or site label describes: CD8 T cells lacking Siglec-9. The receptors were sampled from a human donor in good health.

This clone came up a few times. CDR3 DNA sequence: TGTGCCAGCAGCTTACCGCCACAGGGTTATGACAATGAGCAGTTCTTC. Translation gives CASSLPPQGYDNEQFF. The V and J genes are TRBV7-9 and TRBJ2-1; possible D gene TRBD1, 6 bases. V gave up 2 bases and J gave up 5 bases, with 16 bases separating them. The CDR3 covers 16 residues. Germline CDR1 and CDR2: SEHNR and FQNEAQ (reference sequence).

The CDR3 is CASSLVRVNAGAEAFF. The DNA for the CDR3 is TGCGCCAGCAGCTTGGTCAGGGTAAACGCAGGAGCTGAAGCTTTCTTT. This chain uses TRBV5-1 with TRBJ1-1; TRBD1 is a possible D gene (5 bases). Germline V CDR1 and CDR2: SGHRS, YFSETQ. Trimming shortened V by 0 bases and J by 6 bases, and 18 bases separated the two germline ends. This CDR3 contains 16 residues.

This clone was seen a handful of times. V gene TRBV30 combines with J gene TRBJ2-5, with 14 nucleotides matching TRBD2. Per the germline V gene, CDR1 is GTSNPN and CDR2 is SVGIG (reference sequence). The CDR3 totals 15 residues. Trimming removed 5 bases from V and 4 bases from J; junction bases left unmatched: 6. The CDR3 DNA reads as TGTGCCTGGCACCCTGGACTAGCGGGGGGAGAGACCCAGTACTTC. The encoded protein is CAWHPGLAGGETQYF.

V gene TRBV27 combines with J gene TRBJ1-1; D uncertain. With 1 base removed from V and 1 base from J, the gap between germline ends came to 4 bases. CDR1 MNHEY and CDR2 SMNVEV come from the germline V gene (reference sequence). CDR3 length: 13 residues. This chain's CDR3 is CASSLLTNTEAFF. The CDR3 bases are TGTGCCAGCAGTTTATTGACGAACACTGAAGCTTTCTTT.

The chain joins TRBV13 to TRBJ1-2, with 7 bases identical to TRBD1. Germline V gives CDR1 PRHDT, CDR2 FYEKMQ (reference sequence). The CDR3 runs 13 residues. The junction had 4 bases not matched to a gene; V was cut back by 7 bases and J by 2 bases. The CDR3 nucleotides read TGTGCCAGCAACCCGACAGGGAACTATGGCTACACCTTC. It codes for CASNPTGNYGYTF.

A few counts support this clone. The CDR3 region is CARQDRNNSPLHF. CDR3 coding DNA: TGTGCCAGACAAGACAGGAATAATTCACCCCTCCACTTT. The chain recombines TRBV2 with TRBJ1-6; the D gene is possibly TRBD1 (6 bases). Germline V gene data show CDR1 as SNHLY and CDR2 as FYNNEI. This CDR3 comprises 13 residues. V lost 9 bases and J lost 5, with 11 bases in between.

This chain connects TRBV15 to TRBJ1-2; a possible D gene is TRBD1 (6 bases). This CDR3 is built from 14 residues. Trimming removed 3 bases at V and 4 bases at J, with 12 bases between. In germline, CDR1 is LNHNV, CDR2 YYDKDF (reference sequence). CDR3 nucleotide sequence: TGTGCCACCAGCAGCACCAGGGGCCTCTATGGCTACACCTTC. It translates to CATSSTRGLYGYTF.

This clone turned up a few times. The chain is built from TRBV27 and TRBJ1-1; D is unclear. The CDR3 is 13 amino acids. Germline CDR1 reads MNHEY; CDR2 reads SMNVEV (reference sequence). V shed 7 bases and J shed 1 base, with 10 bases lying between them. CDR3 sequence (DNA): TGTGCCAGCAAGAGATCTGGGAACACTGAAGCTTTCTTT. Residues: CASKRSGNTEAFF.

The chain recombines TRBV6-4 with TRBJ2-7; 16 bases agree with TRBD2. In germline, CDR1 is MRHNA, CDR2 SNTAGT. The CDR3 covers 17 residues. V was pared by 5 bases and J by 2 bases, with 6 bases of the junction left unmatched. This CDR3 is CASSNTGTSGRAYEQYV. DNA for the CDR3: TGTGCCAGCAGTAATACCGGGACTAGCGGGAGGGCCTACGAGCAGTACGTC.